This T cell receptor beta chain was recovered during a study of blood T cell repertoires in COVID-19. Study information: Samples of COVID-19 (acute and convalescent) were obtained from the United States, Italy and Spain. The cDNA or gDNA used as material had been derived from T cells, B-cell-depleted T cells, or PBMCs.

Allocation to cohorts depended on clinical history reported by the participants. The assay was immunoSEQ multiplex PCR, and TCRdb's table has in-frame clones only and misses some. Among 310,000 or so clones, 65% to 90% were seen once, and the ten largest hold 8.5% to 12%. The CDR3 consists of 17 residues. The V segment lost 2 bases and the J segment 5 bases; nucleotides outside the gene matches: 11. The germline V gene encodes CDR1 MGHRA and CDR2 YSYEKL. The chain links TRBV4-1 to TRBJ2-1; 8 bases map to TRBD2. Sequencing was performed on PBMCs or T cells enriched from blood (not recorded which). The receptor comes from a woman between 18 and 29 years old who had recovered from COVID-19. This CDR3 reads CASSQPLGGAGDNEQFF. The DNA for the CDR3 is TGCGCCAGCAGCCAACCCCTCGGGGGGGCAGGGGACAATGAGCAGTTCTTC.